This TCR beta chain was sequenced during a study of control samples from healthy donors and cancer patients. Profiling relied on immunoSEQ multiplex PCR, and the TCRdb table lists in-frame clones only, not all of them. The top ten hold over 1.1% of the sample, which has around 170,000 clones, around 91% seen once. V gave up 8 bases and J gave up 4 bases, with 11 bases separating them. Germline loops: CDR1 MNHNY, CDR2 SVGAGI (reference sequence). The CDR3 consists of 13 residues. This clonotype was sampled from a woman in her forties or fifties in good health. The rearrangement joins TRBV6-6 to TRBJ1-4; no definite D call. Sequenced sample: blood. The CDR3 sequence is CASCRSNNEKLFF. The DNA for the CDR3 is TGTGCCAGCTGTCGCAGTAATAATGAAAAACTGTTTTTT.